The 20 T cell receptor beta chains below were found in one sample sequenced in a study of PD-L1 blockade in urothelial cancer. TCRdb's table, derived via immunoSEQ multiplex PCR, lists solely in-frame clones and lacks some. Here the sample spans tens of thousands of clones, roughly 90% being singletons. Noted time point: pretreatment peripheral blood. The material was PBMCs, obtained around atezolizumab (anti-PD-L1) treatment. These receptors all stem from a man aged 70-80 years with urothelial cancer.

The chain is built from TRBV27 and TRBJ2-1; 10 nucleotides match TRBD2. V gave up 1 base and J gave up 3 bases; unmatched junction bases: 3. This CDR3 has 16 residues. The germline gives CDR1 MNHEY, CDR2 SMNVEV (reference sequence). The CDR3 spells CASSLLLAGNYNEQFF. DNA of the CDR3: TGTGCCAGCAGTTTATTACTAGCGGGAAACTACAATGAGCAGTTCTTC.

The chain is built from TRBV2 and TRBJ1-3, with 7 bases matching TRBD1. This CDR3 contains 16 residues. The J segment lost 0 bases and the V segment lost 6 bases, leaving 8 bases of the junction unmatched. The germline CDR1 and CDR2 sequences are SNHLY and FYNNEI. CDR3 in amino acids: CASSPGTAFSGNTIYF. DNA for the CDR3: TGTGCCAGCAGCCCAGGGACAGCCTTCTCTGGAAACACCATATATTTT.

The CDR3 is CASSPQVQGTDTQYF. CDR3 sequence (DNA): TGTGCCAGCTCACCACAAGTCCAGGGCACAGATACGCAGTATTTT. The chain carries TRBV18 and TRBJ2-3; no definite D call. The length of the CDR3 is 15 residues. V was trimmed by 1 base and J by 1 base, leaving 9 bases between them. The germline V gene has CDR1 KGHSH and CDR2 LQKENI.

This clone was seen just once. This chain links TRBV9 with TRBJ2-2; D is perhaps TRBD1 (6 bases). The CDR3 has 15 residues. Germline CDR1 is SGDLS and CDR2 is YYNGEE. The V gene lost 4 bases and the J gene lost 2 bases, with 12 bases spanning the gap. CDR3 sequence reads: CASSIGTHNTGELFF. The CDR3 bases are TGTGCCAGCAGCATAGGGACACATAACACCGGGGAGCTGTTTTTT.

The genes are TRBV19 and TRBJ2-1, with 8 nucleotides matching TRBD2. J was trimmed by 3 bases and V by 7 bases; bases with no gene match: 11. CDR3 size: 16 residues. Germline V gives CDR1 LNHDA, CDR2 SQIVND (reference sequence). The CDR3 spells CASTPGVSGIYNEQFF. CDR3 DNA sequence: TGTGCCAGTACCCCCGGGGTTAGCGGGATCTACAATGAGCAGTTCTTC.

This sequence joins TRBV5-1 and TRBJ2-7, with 10 bases fitting TRBD2. After removal of 1 base from V and 2 bases from J, the junction contained 3 bases not matched to a gene. Germline-derived CDR1 and CDR2 are SGHRS and YFSETQ. This CDR3 has 15 residues. The CDR3, as DNA: TGCGCCAGCAGCTTGTCAAGCGGGGGGGCCTACGAGCAGTACTTC. Amino acids: CASSLSSGGAYEQYF.

The CDR3 region is CASSLRGTGVNQPQHF. The CDR3 region has the DNA TGTGCCAGCAGTTTAAGAGGTACGGGTGTCAATCAGCCCCAGCATTTT. The chain links TRBV28 to TRBJ1-5; D not resolved. CDR1 is MDHEN and CDR2 is SYDVKM in the germline V gene. V gave up 2 bases and J gave up 3 bases, with 14 bases separating them. The CDR3 has 16 amino acids.

This sequence joins TRBV5-1 and TRBJ2-7, with TRBD1 identical over 11 bases. The germline V gene has CDR1 SGHRS and CDR2 YFSETQ. This CDR3 region has 15 residues. V trimming: 5 bases; J trimming: 6 bases; junction bases outside the gene matches: 10. The CDR3 DNA reads as TGCGCCAGCAGGGGAATCGGGACAGGGGGTGCCGAGCAGTACTTC. It encodes CASRGIGTGGAEQYF.

Only one count was recorded for this clone. The rearrangement joins TRBV6-5 to TRBJ2-3, with 9 bases fitting TRBD2. Germline lookup yields CDR1 MNHEY and CDR2 SVGAGI. This CDR3 comprises 15 residues. The trim removed 2 bases at V and 3 bases at J, leaving 3 bases unmatched. Here the CDR3 reads CASSYRAGGTDTQYF. The CDR3 DNA is TGTGCCAGCAGTTACAGGGCGGGAGGGACAGATACGCAGTATTTT.

This clone came up once. The chain carries TRBV4-1 and TRBJ2-7, with D unresolved. V was cut by 0 bases and J by 3 bases, with 15 bases left in between. This CDR3 has 16 residues. Germline-derived CDR1 and CDR2 are MGHRA and YSYEKL. The CDR3 bases are TGCGCCAGCAGCCAAGATATCATCCTAAGCTTCTACGAGCAGTACTTC. Amino acids: CASSQDIILSFYEQYF.

The gene calls are TRBV18 and TRBJ1-1; 9 positions match TRBD1. CDR3 size: 18 residues. The V segment lost 3 bases and the J segment 3 bases; nucleotides outside the gene matches: 14. Germline CDR1 and CDR2: KGHSH and LQKENI. CDR3 coding DNA: TGTGCCAGCTCACCCCGAGGTTTACAGGGGGCGAGGGACACTGAAGCTTTCTTT. It translates to CASSPRGLQGARDTEAFF.

V and J are TRBV5-1 and TRBJ2-5; D may be TRBD2 (5 bases). The CDR3 is 13 residues long. V dropped 5 bases and J dropped 1 base, with 9 bases sitting between them. CDR1 SGHRS and CDR2 YFSETQ come from the germline V gene. The CDR3 is CASSFSGQETQYF. CDR3 DNA sequence: TGCGCCAGCAGTTTCAGCGGCCAAGAGACCCAGTACTTC.

The genes are TRBV28 and TRBJ2-1, with 9 bases identical to TRBD2. In germline, CDR1 is MDHEN, CDR2 SYDVKM. V shed 7 bases, J shed 6 bases, and the junction held 7 bases outside the gene matches. This CDR3 contains 14 residues. The CDR3 sequence: CASTRGTSSNEQFF. The CDR3 DNA sequence: TGTGCCAGCACCCGAGGGACTAGCAGCAATGAGCAGTTCTTC.

This sequence joins TRBV7-2 and TRBJ2-1; D is perhaps TRBD2 (5 bases). The CDR3 is made up of 17 amino acids. The germline V gene encodes CDR1 SGHTA and CDR2 FQGNSA. Deletions cut 3 bases from V and 4 bases from J, with 19 bases between. The CDR3 loop is CASSFDSRLAPYNEQFF. CDR3 DNA: TGTGCCAGCAGCTTTGATAGTCGATTAGCGCCGTACAATGAGCAGTTCTTC.

The genes are TRBV5-1 and TRBJ2-5; D not resolved. The V end was cut by 2 bases, the J end by 1 base, with 6 bases between. The CDR3 extends over 13 amino acids. Germline CDR1 is SGHRS and CDR2 is YFSETQ. The CDR3 DNA reads as TGCGCCAGCAGCTTCCTTTTCCAAGAGACCCAGTACTTC. Translated: CASSFLFQETQYF.

J is TRBJ1-2 and V is TRBV6-4; 8 nucleotides align to TRBD1. Per the germline V gene, CDR1 is MRHNA and CDR2 is SNTAGT. J was trimmed by 4 bases and V by 4 bases; bases with no gene match: 5. The CDR3 extends over 14 amino acids. CDR3: CASSAGQEGYGYTF. CDR3 nucleotide sequence: TGTGCCAGCAGTGCGGGACAGGAAGGCTATGGCTACACCTTC.

This chain connects TRBV28 to TRBJ2-1, with TRBD2 matching over 11 bases. Germline V gene lookup returns CDR1 MDHEN and CDR2 SYDVKM. Trimming at V came to 6 bases and at J to 4 bases, leaving 2 bases not matched to a gene. CDR3 length: 14 amino acids. The CDR3 here is CASRRLAGYNEQFF. The CDR3 DNA follows: TGTGCCAGCAGGAGACTAGCGGGATACAATGAGCAGTTCTTC. Combining the CDR3 with reference TRBV28 and TRBJ2-1 gives the whole variable domain DVKVTQSSRYLVKRTGEKVFLECVQDMDHENMFWYRQDPGLGLRLIYFSYDVKMKEKGDIPEGYSVSREKKERFSLILESASTNQTSMYLCASRRLAGYNEQFFGPGTRLTVL.

This clone showed up just once. V is TRBV7-8 and J is TRBJ2-7; tentative D call: TRBD2 (6 bases). This CDR3 has 15 residues. Germline loops: CDR1 SGHVS, CDR2 FQNEAQ. The ends were cut back, 0 bases at V and 4 bases at J, with 13 bases in the middle. DNA of the CDR3: TGTGCCAGCAGCTTAGCCCGACTCGGGGGTTACGAGCAGTACTTC. Translation gives CASSLARLGGYEQYF.

The chain couples TRBV15 to TRBJ2-1; 9 bases match TRBD2. V lost 1 base and J lost 13; bases outside the gene matches: 5. This CDR3 region has 13 residues. Germline V gives CDR1 LNHNV, CDR2 YYDKDF (reference sequence). Here the CDR3 reads CATSRGASGTQFF. CDR3 coding DNA: TGTGCCACCAGCAGAGGGGCTAGCGGGACCCAGTTCTTC.

The chain joins TRBV27 to TRBJ1-5, with 8 bases matching TRBD1. Germline CDR1 and CDR2: MNHEY and SMNVEV (reference sequence). J gave up 0 bases and V 4 bases, and 2 bases lay outside the gene matches. The CDR3 runs to 15 residues. The CDR3 spells CASSWTGFSNQPQHF. The CDR3 region has the DNA TGTGCCAGCAGTTGGACAGGGTTTAGCAATCAGCCCCAGCATTTT.